These T cell receptor beta chains were read from a single sample in a study of OX40 agonist ivuxolimab in advanced cancers. Here immunoSEQ multiplex PCR was the method, and the copy in TCRdb shows in-frame clones only, minus some. The table lists more than 60,000 clones, 89% of them singletons. The sample was CD4+ or CD8+ T cells sorted from blood, taken in a trial of the OX40 agonist ivuxolimab. Every receptor here comes from an adult with an advanced solid tumor such as melanoma, head and neck, liver or kidney cancer. The CDR3 runs from the conserved cysteine through the conserved F or W. Each record gives: V gene, J gene, D gene, clone size, CDR3 protein, CDR3 DNA. D genes are given only for firm matches. Part of the rows lack a size; the others show once, few, many or a class for expanded clones.

TRBV6-1	TRBJ2-7	TRBD2	-	CASQRAGANYEQYF	TGTGCCAGTCAGAGAGCGGGGGCTAATTACGAGCAGTACTTC
TRBV6-5	TRBJ2-5	TRBD1	once	CASSWSGTGRETQYF	TGTGCCAGCAGTTGGTCCGGGACAGGGAGAGAGACCCAGTACTTC
TRBV28	TRBJ1-2	TRBD1	-	CASSGTGQGYTF	TGTGCCAGCAGTGGGACAGGACAAGGCTACACCTTC
TRBV6-5	TRBJ1-2	-	-	CATQHGGAPPSGYTF	TGTGCCACCCAACACGGGGGGGCCCCTCCGAGTGGCTACACCTTC
TRBV5-1	TRBJ1-3	-	-	CASSEGLSGNTIYF	TGCGCCAGCAGCGAGGGGCTAAGTGGAAACACCATATATTTT
TRBV5-6	TRBJ2-7	TRBD2	-	CASSPGLAGYEQYF	TGTGCCAGCAGCCCCGGACTAGCGGGTTACGAGCAGTACTTC
TRBV7-2	TRBJ2-1	TRBD2	-	CASSLMTSGSHEQFF	TGTGCCAGCAGCTTAATGACTAGCGGGAGCCATGAGCAGTTCTTC
TRBV29-1	TRBJ1-4	-	-	CSVEGTSGTNEKLFF	TGCAGCGTTGAGGGAACGTCGGGAACTAATGAAAAACTGTTTTTT
TRBV27	TRBJ2-7	TRBD2	-	CASSLYDRLAGPYEQYF	TGTGCCAGCAGTTTGTACGATAGGCTAGCGGGACCCTACGAGCAGTACTTC
TRBV5-1	TRBJ2-5	TRBD2	-	CASSPRLAGEGETQYF	TGCGCCAGCAGCCCACGACTAGCGGGAGAAGGAGAGACCCAGTACTTC
TRBV7-3	TRBJ2-5	-	-	CASSPFVVGLRETQYF	TGTGCCAGCAGCCCCTTTGTGGTTGGGCTGAGGGAGACCCAGTACTTC
TRBV7-2	TRBJ2-3	-	-	CASSFPRAGTDTQYF	TGTGCCAGCAGCTTTCCCCGGGCTGGGACAGATACGCAGTATTTT
TRBV19	TRBJ1-4	-	-	CASSFQSTNEKLFF	TGTGCCAGTAGTTTTCAGTCAACTAATGAAAAACTGTTTTTT
TRBV7-3	TRBJ2-5	-	-	CASSLGSQETQYF	TGTGCCAGCAGCTTGGGGTCTCAAGAGACCCAGTACTTC
TRBV7-8	TRBJ2-1	-	-	CASSLLGQNNEQFF	TGTGCCAGCAGCTTATTAGGACAGAACAATGAGCAGTTCTTC
TRBV11-2	TRBJ2-3	-	-	CASSFNSQGDTQYF	TGTGCCAGCAGTTTTAATTCACAGGGAGATACGCAGTATTTT
TRBV2	TRBJ1-1	TRBD1	-	CARGTENTEAFF	TGTGCCAGGGGGACAGAGAACACTGAAGCTTTCTTT
TRBV25-1	TRBJ1-2	-	-	CASSDRTIPYGYTF	TGTGCCAGCAGTGATAGGACAATACCTTATGGCTACACCTTC
TRBV5-1	TRBJ1-1	-	-	CASSELPGNTEAFF	TGCGCCAGCAGCGAACTTCCGGGGAACACTGAAGCTTTCTTT
TRBV23-1	TRBJ2-1	-	-	CASSFRVADEQFF	TGCGCCAGCAGTTTTAGAGTGGCGGATGAGCAGTTCTTC